The next 12 T cell receptor beta chains were all read from a single sample in a study of immune characterization of retroperitoneal liposarcoma. TCRdb redid the calling of the PCR reads with MiXCR, one entry per CDR3 protein. The sample yields 1,500 to 2,000 distinct CDR3 sequences, 45% to 55% seen once. Sequencing input: tumor tissue. These TCRs come from a male donor with retroperitoneal liposarcoma.

The chain combines TRBV6-1 with TRBJ1-2; D not certain. The V gene's germline CDR1 is MNHNS and CDR2 SASEGT. Trimming left V 6 bases short and J 8 bases short, with 10 bases between. There are 11 residues in the CDR3. The CDR3 sequence is CASRIGNGYTF. CDR3 coding DNA: TGTGCCAGCAGGATAGGGAACGGCTACACCTTC.

This chain joins TRBV28 and TRBJ2-1; 9 bases fit TRBD1. Losses at the gene ends were 4 bases for V and 8 bases for J; bases not matched to a gene: 6. This CDR3 region has 14 residues. Germline V gene sequence: CDR1 MDHEN, CDR2 SYDVKM. The CDR3 DNA is TGTGCCAGCAGTTCGGGACAGGGTTTGGATGAGCAGTTCTTC. Translating gives CASSSGQGLDEQFF.

This clonotype was counted between two and nine times. V usage is TRBV11-3 and J usage is TRBJ2-4; D uncertain. The last part of the DNA fits TRBJ2-5 better; the J call may be wrong. Looked up from germline, CDR1 is SGHNT and CDR2 is YENEEA. The CDR3 totals 16 residues. The CDR3 DNA reads TGTGCCAGCAGCATCAAAGCTGTGAGTCTCCAAGAGACCCAGTACTTC. Translating it yields CASSIKAVSLQETQYF.

The J gene is TRBJ2-4, the V gene TRBV6-1, with 9 nucleotides matching TRBD2. Germline CDR1 is MNHNS and CDR2 is SASEGT. This CDR3 is 17 amino acids long. The V gene end was trimmed by 1 base and the J gene end by 13 bases; junction bases not matched to a gene: 17. The CDR3 DNA reads TGTGCCAGCAGTGAAGAGTACCTAGCGGGATTTAACAATGAGCAGTACTTC. It translates to CASSEEYLAGFNNEQYF.

The V call is TRBV6-1, the J call TRBJ2-4, with D possibly being TRBD1 or TRBD2 (6 bases each). The DNA end is a closer match to TRBJ2-5, so the J assignment may be wrong. This CDR3 has 13 residues. The germline V gene has CDR1 MNHNS and CDR2 SASEGT. The CDR3 region is CASSPRGGETQYF. The DNA of the CDR3 is TGTGCCAGCAGCCCCCGAGGGGGGGAGACCCAGTACTTC.

This clonotype was counted a few times. The chain joins TRBV7-6 to TRBJ2-1, with a tentative D call TRBD1 (6 bases). The better agreement between TRBJ2-7 and the DNA end casts doubt on the J call. The germline gives CDR1 SGHVS, CDR2 FNYEAQ. The CDR3 loop spans 14 amino acids. The CDR3 coding sequence is TGTGCCAGCAGCTTGGGGGCAGGGGCAAACGAGCAGTACTTC. Translating gives CASSLGAGANEQYF.

This clonotype has more than one count but fewer than ten. The CDR3 reads CASRAGLQIYNEQYF. DNA for the CDR3: TGTGCCAGCAGAGCGGGACTACAAATCTACAATGAGCAGTACTTC. The chain uses TRBV12-3 or TRBV12-4 and TRBJ2-1; 7 bases line up with TRBD2. The J call is in doubt because the DNA end fits TRBJ2-7 better. This CDR3 is built from 15 residues.

The chain couples TRBV6-1 to TRBJ1-2, with D unclear. Per germline, CDR1 MNHNS and CDR2 SASEGT. V was clipped by 2 bases and J by 13 bases, with 17 bases between them. The CDR3 is 13 amino acids. Here the CDR3 DNA reads TGTGCCAGCAGTGAACTTGGCGGAACGACTAGCACCTTC. Its protein product is CASSELGGTTSTF.

This chain joins TRBV12-3 or TRBV12-4 and TRBJ2-5; 7 nucleotides line up with TRBD1. The J call may be wrong; the DNA end is better matched by TRBJ2-1. CDR3 length: 12 residues. CDR3 loop: CASSLWTGEQFF. As DNA, the CDR3 is TGTGCCAGCAGTTTGTGGACAGGCGAGCAGTTCTTC.

This clonotype is classed as large. This chain uses TRBV6-1 with TRBJ2-1; 7 bases are a match to TRBD1. The last part of the DNA fits TRBJ2-7 better; the J call may be wrong. There are 17 residues in the CDR3. Germline V gene lookup returns CDR1 MNHNS and CDR2 SASEGT. CDR3 bases: TGTGCCAGCCCCGATCGTTCAGGGGGTAAGGCCTACAATGAGCAGTACTTC. Translation: CASPDRSGGKAYNEQYF.

Comments on this clonotype: A junction end diverges from the germline sequence, so it may reflect a read error. The chain links TRBV5-3 to TRBJ2-3; 10 bases align to TRBD2. TRBV5-3 belongs to the ORF category, with a function that is uncertain. The CDR3 loop spans 16 amino acids. The CDR3 here is CASSSGLAAMGDTQYF. CDR3 nucleotide sequence: TGTGCCAGCAGCTCCGGACTAGCGGCGATGGGAGATACGCAGTATTTT.

The chain's CDR3 is CASSFTASGANVLTF. In DNA, the CDR3 is TGTGCCAGCAGCTTTACTGCATCTGGGGCCAACGTCCTGACTTTC. The chain combines TRBV7-6 with TRBJ2-6, with D unclear. Germline-derived CDR1 and CDR2 are SGHVS and FNYEAQ. The CDR3 is 15 residues long. Trimming cost V 3 bases and J 1 base, with 7 bases left between them.